Listed here is a single T cell receptor (beta chain). Its antigen is unknown. Profiling relied on immunoSEQ multiplex PCR, and the TCRdb table lists in-frame clones only, not all of them. Of about 140,000 clones listed, about 87% are singletons. The data derive from a study of T cell responses to AZD1222 COVID-19 vaccine. Overall study results and limits: Spike-specific TCR breadth and depth grew following two AZD1222 doses.

The CDR3 totals 16 residues. V was pared by 5 bases and J by 4 bases, with 20 bases between. Per germline, CDR1 LNHDA and CDR2 SQIVND (reference sequence). The receptor was derived from an adult in good health. The chain is built from TRBV19 and TRBJ1-2; no clear D. Sequencing was performed on peripheral blood, taken on day 0 of AZD1222 vaccination. CDR3 nucleotide sequence: TGTGCCAGTAGTCCGGGGAGGGCTACCTGGGGCTATGGCTACACCTTC. It encodes CASSPGRATWGYGYTF.